Sequencing of this T cell receptor beta chain was carried out in a study of early T cells in non-severe SARS-CoV-2 infection. On the study more broadly: Unsorted whole-blood RNA was sequenced in bulk, leaving chains unpaired.

This clonotype was seen ten or more times. Germline CDR1 is SGHAT and CDR2 is FQNNGV. This CDR3 comprises 12 residues. V was trimmed by 7 bases and J by 3 bases, leaving 10 bases between them. TCRdb called the 5' RACE reads again in MiXCR, with one record for every CDR3 protein. The sample records tens of thousands of distinct CDR3 sequences, about 10% being singletons. The V and J genes are TRBV11-2 and TRBJ2-7, with a weak D call TRBD2 (6 bases). The input for sequencing was whole blood, taken at baseline. The sequence was collected from an adult who was a healthcare worker with PCR-confirmed SARS-CoV-2 infection or an uninfected control (not recorded which). CDR3 protein: CASNFGGYEQYF. In nucleotides, the CDR3 is TGTGCCAGCAACTTCGGGGGCTACGAGCAGTACTTC.